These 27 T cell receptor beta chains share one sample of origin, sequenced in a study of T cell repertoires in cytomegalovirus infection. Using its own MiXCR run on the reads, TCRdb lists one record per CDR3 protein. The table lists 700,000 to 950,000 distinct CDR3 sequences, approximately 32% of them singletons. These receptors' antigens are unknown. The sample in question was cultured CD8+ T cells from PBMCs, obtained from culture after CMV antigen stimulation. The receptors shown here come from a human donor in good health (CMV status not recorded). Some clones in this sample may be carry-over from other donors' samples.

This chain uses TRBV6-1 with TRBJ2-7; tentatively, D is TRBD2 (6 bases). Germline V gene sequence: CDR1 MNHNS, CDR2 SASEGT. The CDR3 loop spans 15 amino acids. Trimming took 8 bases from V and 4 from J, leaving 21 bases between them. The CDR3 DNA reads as TGTGCCAGCCAAAACCCCCCGGGACTCAAGTACGAGCAGTACTTC. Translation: CASQNPPGLKYEQYF.

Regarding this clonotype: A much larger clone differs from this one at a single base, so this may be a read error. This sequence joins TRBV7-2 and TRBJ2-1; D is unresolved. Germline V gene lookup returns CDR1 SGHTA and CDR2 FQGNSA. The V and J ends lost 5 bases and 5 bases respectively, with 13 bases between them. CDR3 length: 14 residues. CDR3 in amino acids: CASSLTGLNNEQFF. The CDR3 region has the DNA TGTGCCAGCAGCCTAACCGGGCTAAACAATGAGCAGTTCTTC.

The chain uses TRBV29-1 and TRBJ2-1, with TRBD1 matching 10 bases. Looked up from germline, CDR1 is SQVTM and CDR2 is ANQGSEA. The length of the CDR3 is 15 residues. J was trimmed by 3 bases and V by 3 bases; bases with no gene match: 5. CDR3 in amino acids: CSVDGTGVLYNEQFF. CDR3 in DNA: TGCAGCGTTGACGGGACAGGGGTTCTCTACAATGAGCAGTTCTTC.

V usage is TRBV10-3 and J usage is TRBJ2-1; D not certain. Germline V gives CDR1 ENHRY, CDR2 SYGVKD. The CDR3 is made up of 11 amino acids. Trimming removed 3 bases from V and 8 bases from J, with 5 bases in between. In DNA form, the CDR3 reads TGTGCCATCAGTGAAGCTGATGAGCAGTTCTTC. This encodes CAISEADEQFF.

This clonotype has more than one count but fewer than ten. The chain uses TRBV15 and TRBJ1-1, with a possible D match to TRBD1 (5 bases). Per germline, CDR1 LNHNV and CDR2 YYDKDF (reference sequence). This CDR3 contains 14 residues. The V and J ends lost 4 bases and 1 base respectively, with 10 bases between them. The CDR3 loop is CATSTLGENTEAFF. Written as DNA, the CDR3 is TGTGCCACCAGCACCTTGGGGGAGAACACTGAAGCTTTCTTT.

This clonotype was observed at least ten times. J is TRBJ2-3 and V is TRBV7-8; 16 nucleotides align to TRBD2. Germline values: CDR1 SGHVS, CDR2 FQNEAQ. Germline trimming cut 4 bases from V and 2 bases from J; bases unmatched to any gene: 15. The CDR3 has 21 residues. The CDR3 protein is CASSYPDLGLAGGLVTDTQYF. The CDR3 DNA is TGTGCCAGCAGCTACCCGGATCTGGGACTAGCGGGGGGGCTGGTCACAGATACGCAGTATTTT.

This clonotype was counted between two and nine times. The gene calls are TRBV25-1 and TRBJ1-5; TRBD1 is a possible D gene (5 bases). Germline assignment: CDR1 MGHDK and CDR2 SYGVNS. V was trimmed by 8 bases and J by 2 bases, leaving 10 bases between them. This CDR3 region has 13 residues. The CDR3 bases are TGTGCCAGCGGGGGAGAGGGCAATCAGCCCCAGCATTTT. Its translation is CASGGEGNQPQHF.

The CDR3 region is CASSAGTSGGNEQFF. The CDR3 nucleotides are TGCGCCAGCAGCGCCGGGACTAGCGGGGGTAATGAGCAGTTCTTC. The V call is TRBV5-1, the J call TRBJ2-1, with 14 bases fitting TRBD2. Germline CDR1 reads SGHRS; CDR2 reads YFSETQ. Losses at the gene ends were 4 bases for V and 7 bases for J; bases not matched to a gene: 4. The CDR3 spans 15 residues.

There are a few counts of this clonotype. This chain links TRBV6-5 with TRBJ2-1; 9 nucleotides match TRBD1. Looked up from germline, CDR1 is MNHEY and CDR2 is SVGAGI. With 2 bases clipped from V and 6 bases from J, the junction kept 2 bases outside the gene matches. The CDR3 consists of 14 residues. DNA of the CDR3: TGTGCCAGCAGTTACCCGGGACAGGGCAATGAGCAGTTCTTC. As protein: CASSYPGQGNEQFF.

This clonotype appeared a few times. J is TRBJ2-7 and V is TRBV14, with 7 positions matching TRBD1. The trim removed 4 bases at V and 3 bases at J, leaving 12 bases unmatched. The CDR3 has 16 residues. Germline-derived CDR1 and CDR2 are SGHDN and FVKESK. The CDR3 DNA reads TGTGCCAGCAGCCGCTATCTCTCGGGACAGCTCTACGAGCAGTACTTC. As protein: CASSRYLSGQLYEQYF.

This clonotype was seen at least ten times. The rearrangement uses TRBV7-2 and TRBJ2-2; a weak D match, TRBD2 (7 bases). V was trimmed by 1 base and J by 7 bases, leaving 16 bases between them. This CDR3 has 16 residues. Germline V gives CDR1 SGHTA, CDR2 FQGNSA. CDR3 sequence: CASSLVGGAPVGELFF. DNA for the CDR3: TGTGCCAGCAGCTTAGTAGGGGGGGCGCCGGTCGGGGAGCTGTTTTTT.

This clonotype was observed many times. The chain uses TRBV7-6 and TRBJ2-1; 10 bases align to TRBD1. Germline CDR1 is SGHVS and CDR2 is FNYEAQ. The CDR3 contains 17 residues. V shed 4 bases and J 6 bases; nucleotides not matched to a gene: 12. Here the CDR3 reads CASSSVVDRGKGNEQFF. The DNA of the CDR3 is TGTGCCAGCAGCTCAGTAGTGGACAGGGGGAAAGGCAATGAGCAGTTCTTC.

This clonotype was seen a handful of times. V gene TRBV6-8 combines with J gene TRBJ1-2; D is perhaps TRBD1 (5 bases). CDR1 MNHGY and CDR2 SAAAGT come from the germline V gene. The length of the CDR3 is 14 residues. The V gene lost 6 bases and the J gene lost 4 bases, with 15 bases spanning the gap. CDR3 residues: CASRPDILSYGYTF. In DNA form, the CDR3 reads TGTGCCAGCAGACCGGACATCCTTTCCTATGGCTACACCTTC.

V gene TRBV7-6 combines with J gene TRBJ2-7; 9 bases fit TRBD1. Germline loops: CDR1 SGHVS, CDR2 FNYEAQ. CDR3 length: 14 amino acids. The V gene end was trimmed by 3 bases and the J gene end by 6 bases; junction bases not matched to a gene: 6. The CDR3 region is CASSFAGTGPEQYF. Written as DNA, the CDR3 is TGTGCCAGCAGCTTCGCCGGGACAGGGCCCGAGCAGTACTTC. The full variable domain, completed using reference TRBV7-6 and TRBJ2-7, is GAGVSQSPRYKVTKRGQDVALRCDPISGHVSLYWYRQALGQGPEFLTYFNYEAQQDKSGLPNDRFSAERPEGSISTLTIQRTEQRDSAMYRCASSFAGTGPEQYFGPGTRLTVT.

The CDR3 DNA sequence: TGTGCCAGCAGTCGATGGGCCCAGGGGGCCCTGTCGGGCTATGGCTACACCTTC. As protein: CASSRWAQGALSGYGYTF. This chain uses TRBV11-2 with TRBJ1-2; 8 bases are a match to TRBD1. CDR1 is SGHAT, CDR2 FQNNGV, per germline. CDR3 length: 18 amino acids. After removal of 6 bases from V and 4 bases from J, the junction contained 19 bases not matched to a gene.

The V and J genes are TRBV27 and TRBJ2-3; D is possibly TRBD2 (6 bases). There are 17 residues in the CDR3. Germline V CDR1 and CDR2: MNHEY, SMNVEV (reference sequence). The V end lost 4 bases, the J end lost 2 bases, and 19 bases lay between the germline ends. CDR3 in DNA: TGTGCCAGCAGTTCACCTCCCCTTAGCGGCGCCACAGATACGCAGTATTTT. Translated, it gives CASSSPPLSGATDTQYF.

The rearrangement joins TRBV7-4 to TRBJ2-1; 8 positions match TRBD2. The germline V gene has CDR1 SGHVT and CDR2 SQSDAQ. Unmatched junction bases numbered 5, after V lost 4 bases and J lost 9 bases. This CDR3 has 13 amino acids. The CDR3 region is CASSSGGEGEQFF. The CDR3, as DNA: TGTGCCAGCAGCTCCGGGGGGGAAGGTGAGCAGTTCTTC.

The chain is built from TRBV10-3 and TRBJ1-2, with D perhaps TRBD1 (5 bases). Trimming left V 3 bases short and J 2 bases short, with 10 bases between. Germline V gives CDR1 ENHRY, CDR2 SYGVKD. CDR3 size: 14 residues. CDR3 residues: CAISDGGGNYGYTF. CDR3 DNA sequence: TGTGCCATCAGTGACGGTGGGGGAAACTATGGCTACACCTTC.

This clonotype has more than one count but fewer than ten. This chain's CDR3 is CASTPRGGPRKDTQYF. The CDR3 coding sequence is TGTGCCAGCACCCCTAGGGGAGGCCCGCGGAAGGATACGCAGTATTTT. The chain couples TRBV4-2 to TRBJ2-3; a weak D match, TRBD2 (6 bases). The CDR3 sequence is 16 residues long. CDR1 is LGHNA and CDR2 is YNFKEQ in the germline V gene. V was pared by 7 bases and J by 6 bases, with 23 bases between.

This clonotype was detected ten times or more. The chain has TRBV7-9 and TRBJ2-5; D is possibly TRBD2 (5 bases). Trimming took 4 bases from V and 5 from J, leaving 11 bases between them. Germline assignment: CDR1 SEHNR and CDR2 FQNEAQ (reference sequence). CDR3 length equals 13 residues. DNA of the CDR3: TGTGCCAGCAGCTCAGACCGGGGTGAGACCCAGTACTTC. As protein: CASSSDRGETQYF. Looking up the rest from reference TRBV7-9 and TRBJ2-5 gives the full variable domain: DTGVSQNPRHKITKRGQNVTFRCDPISEHNRLYWYRQTLGQGPEFLTYFQNEAQLEKSRLLSDRFSAERPKGSFSTLEIQRTEQGDSAMYLCASSSDRGETQYFGPGTRLLVL.

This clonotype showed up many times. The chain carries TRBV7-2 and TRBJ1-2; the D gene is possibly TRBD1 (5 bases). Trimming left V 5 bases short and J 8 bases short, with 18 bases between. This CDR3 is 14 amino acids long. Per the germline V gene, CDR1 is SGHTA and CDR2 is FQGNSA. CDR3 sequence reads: CASSLQDTSLGYTF. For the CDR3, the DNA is TGTGCCAGCAGCCTCCAGGACACGAGCTTGGGCTACACCTTC.

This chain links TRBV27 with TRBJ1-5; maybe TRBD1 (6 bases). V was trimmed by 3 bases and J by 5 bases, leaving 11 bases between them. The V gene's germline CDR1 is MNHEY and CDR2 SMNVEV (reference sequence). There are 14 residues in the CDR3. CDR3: CASSFSGAHQPQHF. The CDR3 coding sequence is TGTGCCAGCAGTTTTTCAGGGGCCCATCAGCCCCAGCATTTT.

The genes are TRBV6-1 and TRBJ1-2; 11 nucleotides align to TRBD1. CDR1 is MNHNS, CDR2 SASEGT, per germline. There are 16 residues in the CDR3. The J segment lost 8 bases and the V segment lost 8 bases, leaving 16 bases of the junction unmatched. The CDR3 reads CASVGGQGAAIGGYTF. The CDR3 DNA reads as TGTGCCAGCGTCGGCGGACAGGGGGCGGCCATTGGGGGCTACACCTTC.

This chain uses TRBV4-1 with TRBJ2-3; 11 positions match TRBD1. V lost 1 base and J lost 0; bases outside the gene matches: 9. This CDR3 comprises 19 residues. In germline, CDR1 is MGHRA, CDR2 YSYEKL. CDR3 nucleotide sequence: TGCGCCAGCAGCCAAGTGGGGACGGGGACAGGGGGTAGCACAGATACGCAGTATTTT. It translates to CASSQVGTGTGGSTDTQYF.

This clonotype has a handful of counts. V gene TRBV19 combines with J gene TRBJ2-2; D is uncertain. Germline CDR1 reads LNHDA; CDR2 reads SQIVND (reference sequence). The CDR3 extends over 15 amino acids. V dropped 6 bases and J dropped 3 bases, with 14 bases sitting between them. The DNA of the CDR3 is TGTGCCAGTAGCTCCGAGGACCGATACACCGGGGAGCTGTTTTTT. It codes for CASSSEDRYTGELFF. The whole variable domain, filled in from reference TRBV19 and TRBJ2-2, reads DGGITQSPKYLFRKEGQNVTLSCEQNLNHDAMYWYRQDPGQGLRLIYYSQIVNDFQKGDIAEGYSVSREKKESFPLTVTSAQKNPTAFYLCASSSEDRYTGELFFGEGSRLTVL.

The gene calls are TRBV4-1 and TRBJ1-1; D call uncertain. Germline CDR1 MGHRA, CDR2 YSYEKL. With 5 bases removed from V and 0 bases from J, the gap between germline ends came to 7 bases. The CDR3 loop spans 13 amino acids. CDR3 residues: CASSRPMNTEAFF. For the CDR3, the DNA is TGCGCCAGCAGCAGACCGATGAACACTGAAGCTTTCTTT.

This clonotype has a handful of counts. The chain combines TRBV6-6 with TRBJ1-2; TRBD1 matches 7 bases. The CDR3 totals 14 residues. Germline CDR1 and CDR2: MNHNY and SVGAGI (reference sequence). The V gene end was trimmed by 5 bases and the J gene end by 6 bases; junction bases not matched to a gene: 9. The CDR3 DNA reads TGTGCCAGCAGTGCCCTTCAGGGGGATGATGGCTACACCTTC. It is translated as CASSALQGDDGYTF.